These T cell receptor beta chains were read from a single sample in a study of blood T cell repertoires in COVID-19. TCRdb keeps only in-frame clones here, not all; method: immunoSEQ multiplex PCR. This sample has around 160,000 clones, with approximately 84% found just once. The sequencing sample was made of peripheral blood. Receptors originate from a woman of 80 years or more with acute or convalescent COVID-19. Each CDR3 is given with its conserved first and last residue. A D gene is named only where the DNA matches it firmly. Some rows mark clone size as missing; the rest say once, few, many or name a class of expanded clone.

V gene	clone size	J gene	D gene	CDR3 length	CDR3 protein	CDR3 DNA
TRBV2	NA	TRBJ2-3	NA	11	CASSGEGAQYF	TGTGCCAGCAGTGGGGAGGGGGCGCAGTATTTT
TRBV24-1	NA	TRBJ1-2	NA	14	CATSDFGQNYGYTF	TGTGCCACCAGTGATTTCGGACAGAACTATGGCTACACCTTC
TRBV28	NA	TRBJ2-3	TRBD1	15	CASSLSDRGTDTQYF	TGTGCCAGCAGTCTTTCCGACAGGGGCACAGATACGCAGTATTTT
TRBV2	once	TRBJ1-1	NA	13	CASSVRQDSEAFF	TGTGCCAGCAGTGTCCGACAGGATTCTGAAGCTTTCTTT
TRBV7-8	NA	TRBJ1-2	TRBD1	13	CASSLRQGGGYTF	TGTGCCAGCAGCTTAAGGCAGGGGGGTGGCTACACCTTC
TRBV27	few	TRBJ2-2	TRBD2	15	CASSPAGGPTGELFF	TGTGCCAGCAGTCCGGCGGGGGGACCTACCGGGGAGCTGTTTTTT
TRBV2	NA	TRBJ2-2	NA	14	CASSALINTGELFF	TGTGCCAGCAGTGCACTTATTAACACCGGGGAGCTGTTTTTT
TRBV6-5	NA	TRBJ2-3	TRBD1	16	CASSYGTALSTDTQYF	TGTGCCAGCAGTTACGGGACAGCCCTTAGCACAGATACGCAGTATTTT
TRBV19	NA	TRBJ2-1	TRBD2	15	CASSPQAGDYNEQFF	TGTGCCAGTAGTCCCCAGGCGGGGGACTACAATGAGCAGTTCTTC
TRBV28	NA	TRBJ1-1	NA	12	CASERGRTEAFF	TGTGCCAGCGAGCGGGGGAGGACTGAAGCTTTCTTT
TRBV19	NA	TRBJ1-5	TRBD1	17	CASSTHPTGASNQPQHF	TGTGCCAGTAGTACCCACCCCACAGGGGCCAGCAATCAGCCCCAGCATTTT
TRBV5-6	NA	TRBJ1-4	NA	15	CASSLTTAYREKLFF	TGTGCCAGCAGCCTTACGACAGCCTATCGGGAAAAACTGTTTTTT
TRBV15	NA	TRBJ2-7	TRBD2	16	CATSRSGLAGDDEQYF	TGTGCCACCAGCAGATCGGGACTAGCGGGAGATGACGAGCAGTACTTC
TRBV7-9	NA	TRBJ1-1	NA	12	CASSPLGGEAFF	TGTGCCAGCAGCCCGTTAGGAGGAGAAGCTTTCTTT
TRBV28	NA	TRBJ2-7	NA	14	CASSLEQGPYEQYF	TGTGCCAGCAGTTTAGAACAGGGACCCTACGAGCAGTACTTC
TRBV6-1	NA	TRBJ1-1	TRBD1	16	CASSGQGALIDTEAFF	TGTGCCAGCAGTGGACAGGGGGCCCTGATCGACACTGAAGCTTTCTTT
TRBV19	few	TRBJ2-2	TRBD1	18	CASSSPGQGSGNTGELFF	TGTGCCAGTAGTTCCCCGGGACAGGGGTCCGGGAACACCGGGGAGCTGTTTTTT
TRBV27	NA	TRBJ2-2	NA	14	CASSLEYYTGELFF	TGTGCCAGCAGTTTAGAGTATTACACCGGGGAGCTGTTTTTT
TRBV7-2	NA	TRBJ1-2	NA	14	CASSLGGLDYGYTF	TGTGCCAGCAGCTTAGGGGGGCTCGACTATGGCTACACCTTC
TRBV3-1/TRBV3-2	NA	TRBJ1-2	NA	14	CASSQYPGTSGYTF	TGTGCCAGCAGCCAATATCCAGGGACTTCTGGCTACACCTTC
TRBV11-3	NA	TRBJ2-7	TRBD2	15	CASSQGLAGVGEQYF	TGTGCCAGCAGCCAAGGACTAGCGGGAGTTGGCGAGCAGTACTTC
TRBV4-2	NA	TRBJ2-2	NA	14	CASSQVAVAGELFF	TGTGCCAGCAGCCAAGTGGCGGTCGCCGGGGAGCTGTTTTTT
TRBV28	NA	TRBJ2-3	NA	14	CASTPAVRRDTQYF	TGTGCCAGCACCCCCGCTGTTAGAAGAGATACGCAGTATTTT
TRBV28	NA	TRBJ2-3	NA	14	CASSYLQGTDTQYF	TGTGCCAGCAGTTACCTCCAGGGCACAGATACGCAGTATTTT
TRBV7-6	few	TRBJ2-7	TRBD1	16	CASSLEAGTGSYEQYF	TGTGCCAGCAGCTTAGAAGCCGGGACAGGGTCCTACGAGCAGTACTTC
TRBV5-4	NA	TRBJ2-1	NA	15	CASSSPGRASNEQFF	TGTGCCAGCAGCTCCCCTGGCAGGGCGTCGAATGAGCAGTTCTTC
TRBV6-5	NA	TRBJ2-7	NA	12	CASSWGAGEQYF	TGTGCCAGCAGTTGGGGTGCGGGGGAGCAGTACTTC
TRBV28	NA	TRBJ2-7	TRBD1	15	CASSGGGTGNYEQYF	TGTGCCAGCAGTGGGGGGGGGACAGGGAACTACGAGCAGTACTTC
TRBV5-1	NA	TRBJ1-3	NA	15	CASSRGGAPGNTIYF	TGCGCCAGCAGCCGGGGCGGGGCCCCTGGAAACACCATATATTTT
TRBV5-6	NA	TRBJ2-4	NA	13	CASSPGRENIQYF	TGTGCCAGCAGTCCGGGGAGAGAAAACATTCAGTACTTC
TRBV14	NA	TRBJ1-6	NA	14	CASSQEMASSPLHF	TGTGCCAGCAGCCAAGAGATGGCTAGTTCACCCCTCCACTTT
TRBV12-3/TRBV12-4	NA	TRBJ2-1	NA	11	CASSPGALQFF	TGTGCCAGCAGTCCAGGGGCGTTGCAGTTCTTC
TRBV30	NA	TRBJ2-7	NA	14	CAWSVYRVRNEQYF	TGTGCCTGGAGTGTATACAGGGTCCGAAACGAGCAGTACTTC
TRBV5-1	NA	TRBJ1-2	TRBD1	13	CASSLRQGEGYTF	TGCGCCAGCAGCTTAAGACAGGGCGAGGGCTACACCTTC
TRBV10-2	NA	TRBJ1-6	TRBD1	13	CASSGQGGSPLHF	TGCGCCAGCAGTGGACAGGGGGGATCACCCCTCCACTTT
TRBV19	NA	TRBJ1-1	NA	14	CASSLPWAGTEAFF	TGTGCCAGTAGTTTGCCTTGGGCGGGGACTGAAGCTTTCTTT
TRBV30	NA	TRBJ1-2	NA	11	CAWSTGHTGTF	TGTGCCTGGAGTACGGGACATACGGGCACCTTC
TRBV10-2	NA	TRBJ2-5	TRBD1	15	CASSEPRTGPETQYF	TGCGCCAGCAGTGAGCCCCGGACAGGGCCGGAGACCCAGTACTTC
TRBV20-1	few	TRBJ2-7	NA	13	CSASAGLVYEQYF	TGCAGTGCTAGTGCAGGGTTAGTCTACGAGCAGTACTTC
TRBV19	NA	TRBJ2-1	NA	16	CASTSGGLANGNEQFF	TGTGCCAGTACTTCAGGAGGGCTAGCGAACGGAAATGAGCAGTTCTTC